Listed below are T cell receptor beta chains from one sample, sequenced in a study of T-cell reconstitution after alpha-beta-depleted transplantation in children. Each CDR3 protein is one row after TCRdb ran MiXCR on the PCR reads. The repertoire has fewer than 1 million distinct CDR3 sequences, 16% of them found once; the top ten carry 5%. The input for sequencing was PBMCs, mostly from graft donor cells, taken 360 days after TCRalphabeta/CD19-depleted stem cell transplant. The origin of the receptors is a male patient between 10 and 17 years old who had a stem cell transplant for acute lymphoblastic leukemia, so the T cells may come from the graft donor. CDR3s include the opening cysteine and the closing phenylalanine or tryptophan. The D gene is left open where the match is weak. The size of a clone is reported for some rows only, either as once, few or many, or as a class for expanded clones.

length: 15
J: TRBJ2-7
V: TRBV4-1
size: few
D: NA
CDR3: CASSQVYLRGHEQYF
DNA: TGCGCCAGCAGCCAAGTCTACTTAAGGGGTCACGAGCAGTACTTC

length: 15
J: TRBJ2-5
V: TRBV7-6
size: few
D: NA
CDR3: CASSSRGRGGETQYF
DNA: TGTGCCAGCAGCTCAAGAGGCAGAGGGGGGGAGACCCAGTACTTC

length: 16
J: TRBJ2-7
V: TRBV4-1
size: NA
D: TRBD2
CDR3: CASSQEGLASSYEQYF
DNA: TGCGCCAGCAGCCAAGAGGGACTAGCCAGCTCCTACGAGCAGTACTTC

length: 16
J: TRBJ1-2
V: TRBV5-1
size: NA
D: NA
CDR3: CASSFRRQGHVDGYTF
DNA: TGCGCCAGCAGCTTTCGTCGTCAGGGCCACGTTGATGGCTACACCTTT

length: 16
J: TRBJ2-1
V: TRBV6-5
size: NA
D: TRBD2
CDR3: CASSYSTSGRSHEQFF
DNA: TGTGCCAGCAGTTACTCTACTAGCGGGAGGAGTCATGAGCAGTTCTTC

length: 14
J: TRBJ2-7
V: TRBV25-1
size: NA
D: NA
CDR3: CASSELGKGYEQYF
DNA: TGTGCCAGCAGTGAACTGGGTAAGGGTTACGAGCAGTACTTC

length: 14
J: TRBJ2-7
V: TRBV5-1
size: NA
D: NA
CDR3: CASSLQGSYDEQYF
DNA: TGCGCCAGCAGCTTACAGGGCTCCTACGACGAGCAGTACTTC

length: 15
J: TRBJ1-3
V: TRBV18
size: NA
D: NA
CDR3: CASSPRTNLGNTIYF
DNA: TGTGCCAGCTCACCAAGGACAAACCTCGGAAACACCATATATTTT

length: 14
J: TRBJ2-7
V: TRBV21-1
size: NA
D: NA
CDR3: CASSKGDLTYEQYF
DNA: TGTGCCAGCAGCAAAGGAGACCTAACCTACGAGCAGTACTTC

length: 15
J: TRBJ2-5
V: TRBV12-3/TRBV12-4
size: NA
D: TRBD2
CDR3: CASSSVSGGAETQYF
DNA: TGTGCCAGCAGTTCCGTTAGCGGGGGGGCTGAGACCCAGTACTTC

length: 14
J: TRBJ2-7
V: TRBV30
size: few
D: NA
CDR3: CAWSVGVGSYEQYF
DNA: TGTGCCTGGAGTGTAGGGGTTGGCTCCTACGAGCAGTACTTC

length: 16
J: TRBJ2-3
V: TRBV28
size: once
D: NA
CDR3: CASSMPGTVSTDTQYF
DNA: TGTGCCAGCAGCATGCCCGGGACCGTAAGCACAGATACGCAGTATTTT

length: 16
J: TRBJ2-2
V: TRBV15
size: NA
D: NA
CDR3: CATTPLVAGYTGELFF
DNA: TGTGCCACCACCCCACTGGTTGCAGGGTATACCGGGGAGCTGTTTTTT

length: 17
J: TRBJ2-7
V: TRBV4-1
size: few
D: NA
CDR3: CASSQGALGQGDYEQYF
DNA: TGCGCCAGCAGCCAAGGGGCCTTAGGTCAGGGAGACTACGAGCAGTACTTC

length: 17
J: TRBJ2-2
V: TRBV24-1
size: many
D: NA
CDR3: CATDLGATDRYTGELFF
DNA: TGTGCCACCGATCTTGGCGCCACGGACAGATACACCGGGGAGCTGTTTTTT

length: 17
J: TRBJ2-3
V: TRBV28
size: few
D: TRBD2
CDR3: CASSLPSSGRYTDTQYF
DNA: TGTGCCAGCAGTTTACCTTCTAGCGGGAGATACACAGATACGCAGTATTTT

length: 16
J: TRBJ2-7
V: TRBV5-1
size: NA
D: TRBD2
CDR3: CASSLVWREGSYEQYF
DNA: TGCGCCAGCAGCTTGGTCTGGCGGGAGGGCTCCTACGAGCAGTACTTC

length: 16
J: TRBJ2-3
V: TRBV20-1
size: NA
D: TRBD2
CDR3: CSARETSQSGTDTQYF
DNA: TGCAGTGCTAGGGAGACTAGCCAATCTGGCACAGATACGCAGTATTTT

length: 17
J: TRBJ2-5
V: TRBV13
size: NA
D: NA
CDR3: CASSLPHNQGVGETQYF
DNA: TGTGCCAGCAGCTTGCCCCATAATCAGGGTGTTGGGGAGACCCAGTACTTC

length: 16
J: TRBJ1-2
V: TRBV12-3/TRBV12-4
size: NA
D: NA
CDR3: CASSPLLSRTHYGYTF
DNA: TGTGCCAGCAGCCCCCTACTCTCCAGGACGCACTATGGCTACACCTTC

length: 16
J: TRBJ2-3
V: TRBV20-1
size: few
D: NA
CDR3: CSARGGTGARTDTQYF
DNA: TGCAGTGCTAGAGGTGGGACTGGGGCCCGCACAGATACGCAGTATTTT

length: 16
J: TRBJ1-1
V: TRBV4-1
size: few
D: NA
CDR3: CASSQGRGMGGTEAFF
DNA: TGCGCCAGCAGCCAAGGCAGGGGCATGGGGGGCACTGAAGCTTTCTTT

length: 15
J: TRBJ2-5
V: TRBV27
size: NA
D: NA
CDR3: CASSFSGPSGETQYF
DNA: TGTGCCAGCAGTTTTTCCGGGCCCTCGGGGGAGACCCAGTACTTC

length: 13
J: TRBJ2-1
V: TRBV12-3/TRBV12-4
size: NA
D: NA
CDR3: CASSLDWGPLQFF
DNA: TGTGCCAGCAGTTTAGATTGGGGGCCTTTGCAGTTCTTC

length: 12
J: TRBJ1-1
V: TRBV2
size: NA
D: NA
CDR3: CASSDQGVMAFF
DNA: TGTGCCAGCAGTGATCAGGGCGTTATGGCTTTCTTT

length: 18
J: TRBJ2-3
V: TRBV6-2/TRBV6-3
size: NA
D: TRBD2
CDR3: CASSYSQTSGSYRDTQYF
DNA: TGTGCCAGCAGTTACTCGCAGACTAGCGGGAGTTACAGGGATACGCAGTATTTT

length: 12
J: TRBJ1-4
V: TRBV12-3/TRBV12-4
size: NA
D: NA
CDR3: CASSLPDQLLFF
DNA: TGTGCCAGCAGTTTACCGGACCAGTTGCTGTTTTTT

length: 20
J: TRBJ1-1
V: TRBV11-2
size: NA
D: NA
CDR3: CASSLEAGAPIFLMNTEAFF
DNA: TGTGCCAGCAGCTTAGAGGCAGGGGCGCCCATCTTTCTTATGAACACTGAAGCTTTCTTT

length: 13
J: TRBJ2-7
V: TRBV6-2/TRBV6-3
size: NA
D: NA
CDR3: CASSLDRNYEQYF
DNA: TGTGCCAGCAGCCTCGACAGGAACTACGAGCAGTACTTC

length: 15
J: TRBJ2-7
V: TRBV5-1
size: NA
D: NA
CDR3: CASSLDGGFAYEQYF
DNA: TGCGCCAGCAGCTTGGACGGCGGGTTCGCCTACGAGCAGTACTTC

length: 17
J: TRBJ2-5
V: TRBV5-1
size: few
D: TRBD2
CDR3: CASSSVPGRASQETQYF
DNA: TGCGCCAGCAGCTCGGTTCCAGGGAGGGCTTCTCAAGAGACCCAGTACTTC

length: 15
J: TRBJ2-1
V: TRBV9
size: NA
D: NA
CDR3: CASSTIHDSYNEQFF
DNA: TGTGCCAGCAGCACTATACACGACAGCTACAATGAGCAGTTCTTC

length: 16
J: TRBJ2-7
V: TRBV29-1
size: few
D: TRBD1
CDR3: CSVAGTGVDPTREQYF
DNA: TGCAGCGTTGCCGGGACAGGGGTTGACCCAACCCGCGAGCAGTACTTC

length: 15
J: TRBJ2-7
V: TRBV5-5
size: NA
D: NA
CDR3: CASSSEGPRGYEQYF
DNA: TGTGCCAGCAGCTCGGAGGGGCCCCGAGGCTACGAGCAGTACTTC

length: 15
J: TRBJ2-3
V: TRBV27
size: NA
D: TRBD1
CDR3: CASTRSDRRTDTQYF
DNA: TGTGCCAGCACCCGGTCGGACAGGCGGACAGATACGCAGTATTTT

length: 14
J: TRBJ2-1
V: TRBV20-1
size: NA
D: TRBD2
CDR3: CSAPLSGRFHEQFF
DNA: TGCAGTGCTCCTCTGAGCGGGAGGTTCCATGAGCAGTTCTTC

length: 14
J: TRBJ2-1
V: TRBV7-3
size: few
D: NA
CDR3: CASSLEARWGEQFF
DNA: TGTGCCAGCAGCTTAGAGGCCCGATGGGGTGAGCAGTTCTTC

length: 14
J: TRBJ2-2
V: TRBV10-2
size: NA
D: NA
CDR3: CASRGGPSTGELFF
DNA: TGCGCCAGCAGGGGGGGGCCTTCCACCGGGGAGCTGTTTTTT

length: 17
J: TRBJ1-2
V: TRBV6-5
size: few
D: TRBD1
CDR3: CASSYYGNSGGSYGYTF
DNA: TGTGCCAGCAGTTACTACGGGAATTCAGGGGGATCTTATGGCTACACCTTC

length: 15
J: TRBJ2-7
V: TRBV7-8
size: many
D: NA
CDR3: CASSPDSLFSYEQYF
DNA: TGTGCCAGCAGCCCTGACAGCCTGTTCTCCTACGAGCAGTACTTC

length: 14
J: TRBJ1-1
V: TRBV12-3/TRBV12-4
size: NA
D: NA
CDR3: CASSLQVLDTEAFF
DNA: TGTGCCAGCAGTTTACAGGTCCTGGACACTGAAGCTTTCTTT

length: 15
J: TRBJ2-5
V: TRBV27
size: few
D: NA
CDR3: CASSGTRTHQETQYF
DNA: TGTGCCAGCAGCGGGACCCGGACTCATCAAGAGACCCAGTACTTC

length: 13
J: TRBJ2-5
V: TRBV29-1
size: few
D: NA
CDR3: CSGANLGVKTQYF
DNA: TGCAGCGGGGCCAATCTAGGGGTGAAGACCCAGTACTTC

length: 12
J: TRBJ2-7
V: TRBV27
size: many
D: NA
CDR3: CASSGGNYEQYF
DNA: TGTGCCAGCAGTGGAGGTAACTACGAGCAGTACTTC

length: 14
J: TRBJ2-1
V: TRBV2
size: NA
D: TRBD2
CDR3: CASSVGLADNEQFF
DNA: TGTGCCAGCAGTGTCGGACTAGCGGACAATGAGCAGTTCTTC

length: 13
J: TRBJ2-7
V: TRBV20-1
size: few
D: NA
CDR3: CSARVPQSGEQYF
DNA: TGCAGTGCTAGAGTCCCCCAGAGTGGCGAGCAGTACTTC

length: 16
J: TRBJ2-5
V: TRBV7-4
size: few
D: NA
CDR3: CARSFHNRGGGETQYF
DNA: TGTGCCAGGAGCTTTCATAACCGGGGTGGCGGAGAGACCCAGTACTTC

length: 15
J: TRBJ2-5
V: TRBV29-1
size: NA
D: TRBD2
CDR3: CSVEAGRANQETQYF
DNA: TGCAGCGTTGAAGCCGGGAGGGCGAATCAAGAGACCCAGTACTTC

length: 13
J: TRBJ2-3
V: TRBV7-2
size: NA
D: NA
CDR3: CASSFPPLETQYF
DNA: TGTGCCAGCAGCTTTCCTCCCTTGGAGACACAGTATTTT

length: 14
J: TRBJ2-1
V: TRBV7-7
size: NA
D: NA
CDR3: CASSLEPRNNEQFF
DNA: TGTGCCAGCAGCTTAGAGCCTAGAAACAATGAGCAGTTCTTC

length: 19
J: TRBJ2-6
V: TRBV5-1
size: NA
D: TRBD2
CDR3: CASRLPGLAVTSGANVLTF
DNA: TGCGCCAGCCGGCTTCCGGGACTAGCGGTTACCTCTGGGGCCAACGTCCTGACTTTC

length: 15
J: TRBJ2-1
V: TRBV25-1
size: many
D: TRBD1
CDR3: CASSGTGRLYNEQFF
DNA: TGTGCCAGCAGTGGGACAGGGCGCCTCTACAATGAGCAGTTCTTC

length: 18
J: TRBJ2-7
V: TRBV24-1
size: NA
D: TRBD2
CDR3: CATSGFGLAGGFRDEQYF
DNA: TGTGCCACCAGTGGTTTCGGACTAGCGGGGGGATTTAGGGACGAGCAGTACTTC